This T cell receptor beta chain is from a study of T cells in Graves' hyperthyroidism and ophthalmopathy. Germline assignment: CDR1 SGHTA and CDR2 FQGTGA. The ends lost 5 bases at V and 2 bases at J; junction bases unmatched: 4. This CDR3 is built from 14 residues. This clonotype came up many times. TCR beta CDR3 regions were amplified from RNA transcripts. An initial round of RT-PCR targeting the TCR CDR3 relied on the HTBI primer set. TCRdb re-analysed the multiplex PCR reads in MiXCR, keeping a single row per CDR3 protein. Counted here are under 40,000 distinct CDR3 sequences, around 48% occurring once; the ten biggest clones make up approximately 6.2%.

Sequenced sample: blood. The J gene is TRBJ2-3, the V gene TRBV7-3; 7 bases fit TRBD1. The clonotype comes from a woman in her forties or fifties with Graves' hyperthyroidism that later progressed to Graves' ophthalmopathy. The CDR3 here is CASSHDRVTDTQYF. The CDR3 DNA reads TGTGCCAGCAGCCACGACAGGGTCACAGATACGCAGTATTTT.